A selection of T cell receptor beta chains follows, all from one sample in a study of STAT5B mutations in CD4+ large granular lymphocyte leukemia. Using immunoSEQ multiplex PCR, the repertoire was profiled, and TCRdb retains in-frame clones only, with some absent. The table records fewer than 35,000 clones, around 67% of them present only once. What was sequenced was CD4+ T cells from blood buffy coats. The receptors shown here come from a human donor in good health. Both conserved end residues are part of each CDR3. A D gene is named only where the DNA matches it firmly. Clone size is not always given. Where it is, it says once, few, many or a class for expanded clones.

v_call: TRBV4-2; clone_size: -; d_call: -; j_call: TRBJ1-2; cdr3_nt: TGTGCCAGCAGCCAATTACGGGGAAGGCAAATATACTATGGCTACACCTTC; cdr3_aa: CASSQLRGRQIYYGYTF
v_call: TRBV19; clone_size: -; d_call: -; j_call: TRBJ2-5; cdr3_nt: TGTGCCAGTTCAATGAGCAAAGTAGAGACCCAGTACTTC; cdr3_aa: CASSMSKVETQYF
v_call: TRBV5-1; clone_size: -; d_call: TRBD2; j_call: TRBJ2-1; cdr3_nt: TGCGCCAGCAGCTCCCGGACTAGCGGGACCAATGAGCAGTTCTTC; cdr3_aa: CASSSRTSGTNEQFF
v_call: TRBV28; clone_size: -; d_call: -; j_call: TRBJ1-2; cdr3_nt: TGTGCAGGCTCCGGGACAAATAATTTCTATGGCTACACCTTC; cdr3_aa: CAGSGTNNFYGYTF
v_call: TRBV10-1; clone_size: -; d_call: TRBD2; j_call: TRBJ2-2; cdr3_nt: TGCGCCAGCAGTGTTCCGGGACTAGCGGGGGGTACCGGGGAGCTGTTTTTT; cdr3_aa: CASSVPGLAGGTGELFF
v_call: TRBV30; clone_size: -; d_call: -; j_call: TRBJ1-5; cdr3_nt: TGTGCCTGGAGCGCGGGCCCAGAGCAGCCCCAGCATTTT; cdr3_aa: CAWSAGPEQPQHF
v_call: TRBV27; clone_size: -; d_call: TRBD1; j_call: TRBJ1-5; cdr3_nt: TGTGCCAGCGCCGTCTCTGGGACAGTCAATCAGCCCCAGCATTTT; cdr3_aa: CASAVSGTVNQPQHF
v_call: TRBV7-9; clone_size: once; d_call: -; j_call: TRBJ1-6; cdr3_nt: TGTGCCAGCAGCCACCCCGCGGAGGCTTCACCCCTCCACTTT; cdr3_aa: CASSHPAEASPLHF
v_call: TRBV7-9; clone_size: -; d_call: TRBD1; j_call: TRBJ2-2; cdr3_nt: TGTGCCAGCAGAACACCGGGACAGACCAAGCTTTGGGGCGGGGAGCTGTTTTTT; cdr3_aa: CASRTPGQTKLWGGELFF
v_call: TRBV4-1; clone_size: -; d_call: -; j_call: TRBJ1-4; cdr3_nt: TGCGCCAGCAGCCAAGCTGATAATGAAAAACTGTTTTTT; cdr3_aa: CASSQADNEKLFF
v_call: TRBV15; clone_size: -; d_call: TRBD1; j_call: TRBJ2-7; cdr3_nt: TGTGCCACCAGCAGAGAGGCCGGGACAGCACACGAGCAGTACTTC; cdr3_aa: CATSREAGTAHEQYF
v_call: TRBV7-9; clone_size: -; d_call: -; j_call: TRBJ1-2; cdr3_nt: TGTGCCAGCAGCTTCTTATTCTCAACAGGGCGGGCTAACTATGGCTACACCTTC; cdr3_aa: CASSFLFSTGRANYGYTF
v_call: TRBV7-2; clone_size: -; d_call: -; j_call: TRBJ1-2; cdr3_nt: TGTGCCAGCAGCCAGATAGGCGGGCCCATATTTAACTATGGCTACACCTTC; cdr3_aa: CASSQIGGPIFNYGYTF
v_call: TRBV28; clone_size: -; d_call: -; j_call: TRBJ1-6; cdr3_nt: TGTGCCAGCAGTTTGCAAGTCGGGTTCGGGAACTCACCCCTCCACTTT; cdr3_aa: CASSLQVGFGNSPLHF
v_call: TRBV28; clone_size: -; d_call: TRBD1; j_call: TRBJ2-2; cdr3_nt: TGTGCCAGCCCTTGGCAGGGGGTGGACACCGGGGAGCTGTTTTTT; cdr3_aa: CASPWQGVDTGELFF
v_call: TRBV5-5; clone_size: once; d_call: -; j_call: TRBJ2-5; cdr3_nt: TGTGCCAGCAGCTCGGTTACAGGGCGGAACCAGTACTTC; cdr3_aa: CASSSVTGRNQYF
v_call: TRBV7-9; clone_size: -; d_call: TRBD1; j_call: TRBJ1-1; cdr3_nt: TGTGCCAGCAGCTTATGGGCCGGGACAGCCAACACTGAAGCTTTCTTT; cdr3_aa: CASSLWAGTANTEAFF
v_call: TRBV2; clone_size: -; d_call: -; j_call: TRBJ2-5; cdr3_nt: TGTGCCAGCAGTTCACTAGTATGGGAGACCCAGTACTTC; cdr3_aa: CASSSLVWETQYF
v_call: TRBV23-1; clone_size: -; d_call: -; j_call: TRBJ1-5; cdr3_nt: TGCGCCAGCAGTCAAAATGAGGGTTGGTTGGACAGCAATCAGCCCCAGCATTTT; cdr3_aa: CASSQNEGWLDSNQPQHF
v_call: TRBV2; clone_size: few; d_call: TRBD1; j_call: TRBJ2-6; cdr3_nt: TGTGCCAGCAGTGGGGACAGGGGAGACTCTGGGGCCAACGTCCTGACTTTC; cdr3_aa: CASSGDRGDSGANVLTF
v_call: TRBV28; clone_size: few; d_call: TRBD1; j_call: TRBJ1-2; cdr3_nt: TGTGCCAGCAGTTTCGTGTACAGGGGGCTCGGCTACACCTTC; cdr3_aa: CASSFVYRGLGYTF
v_call: TRBV6-1; clone_size: -; d_call: -; j_call: TRBJ1-6; cdr3_nt: TGTGCCAGCAGTCCGACGCCTAATTCACCCCTCCACTTT; cdr3_aa: CASSPTPNSPLHF
v_call: TRBV5-6; clone_size: once; d_call: -; j_call: TRBJ2-4; cdr3_nt: TGTGCCAGCAGCTACGGGACGCGGGGCATTCAGTACTTC; cdr3_aa: CASSYGTRGIQYF
v_call: TRBV10-2; clone_size: -; d_call: -; j_call: TRBJ1-1; cdr3_nt: TGCGCCAGCAGGGGGGACGGAATTCACACTGAAGCTTTCTTT; cdr3_aa: CASRGDGIHTEAFF
v_call: TRBV9; clone_size: -; d_call: TRBD1; j_call: TRBJ2-2; cdr3_nt: TGTGCCAGCAGCGTTCAGGGGGCAAACGGGGAGCTGTTTTTT; cdr3_aa: CASSVQGANGELFF
v_call: TRBV18; clone_size: -; d_call: TRBD1; j_call: TRBJ2-5; cdr3_nt: TGTGCCAGCTCACTGGGACAGGGTGAGACCCAGTACTTC; cdr3_aa: CASSLGQGETQYF
v_call: TRBV10-3; clone_size: -; d_call: -; j_call: TRBJ1-4; cdr3_nt: TGTGCCATCAGTGAGTCGAGGTCAGGGGAAAATGAAAAACTGTTTTTT; cdr3_aa: CAISESRSGENEKLFF
v_call: TRBV28; clone_size: once; d_call: -; j_call: TRBJ2-5; cdr3_nt: TGTGCCAGCAGGACCTCTGGGGGGACCCAGTACTTC; cdr3_aa: CASRTSGGTQYF
v_call: TRBV9; clone_size: -; d_call: -; j_call: TRBJ2-1; cdr3_nt: TGTGCCAGCAGCCTAGGGGACTGGGGGAATGAGCAGTTCTTC; cdr3_aa: CASSLGDWGNEQFF
v_call: TRBV28; clone_size: -; d_call: -; j_call: TRBJ1-5; cdr3_nt: TGTGCCAGCAGTTCCCGGGGGCGTCTGAGCAATCAGCCCCAGCATTTT; cdr3_aa: CASSSRGRLSNQPQHF
v_call: TRBV6-1; clone_size: -; d_call: TRBD1; j_call: TRBJ1-2; cdr3_nt: TGTGCCAGCAGTGAGGGGCAGGGGGGGATGTCTGGCTACACCTTC; cdr3_aa: CASSEGQGGMSGYTF
v_call: TRBV6-1; clone_size: -; d_call: -; j_call: TRBJ2-5; cdr3_nt: TGTGCCAGCAGGACGGGGACCACTGATGGGGCCCAGTACTTC; cdr3_aa: CASRTGTTDGAQYF
v_call: TRBV27; clone_size: -; d_call: -; j_call: TRBJ2-7; cdr3_nt: TGTGCCAGCAGTTTATTTCCGGGACAAGGCCACGAGCAGTACTTC; cdr3_aa: CASSLFPGQGHEQYF
v_call: TRBV7-2; clone_size: -; d_call: -; j_call: TRBJ1-2; cdr3_nt: TGTGCCAGCAGCTTAAAGGGGGAATGGGTCTATGGCTACACCTTC; cdr3_aa: CASSLKGEWVYGYTF
v_call: TRBV4-1; clone_size: -; d_call: -; j_call: TRBJ1-1; cdr3_nt: TGCGCCAGCAGGGGACCCATCAAGAACACTGAAGCTTTCTTT; cdr3_aa: CASRGPIKNTEAFF
v_call: TRBV10-2; clone_size: -; d_call: TRBD2; j_call: TRBJ2-5; cdr3_nt: TGCGCCAGCAGTGACTTGACTAGCGGGAAAGAGACCCAGTACTTC; cdr3_aa: CASSDLTSGKETQYF
v_call: TRBV5-1; clone_size: -; d_call: -; j_call: TRBJ1-1; cdr3_nt: TGCGCCAGCAGCTTTGGACCTGGGGGGGGCGAAGCTTTCTTT; cdr3_aa: CASSFGPGGGEAFF
v_call: TRBV7-9; clone_size: -; d_call: -; j_call: TRBJ2-5; cdr3_nt: TGTGCCAGCAGCCAACGGAGCTACCGGGACCAAGAGACCCAGTACTTC; cdr3_aa: CASSQRSYRDQETQYF
v_call: TRBV19; clone_size: -; d_call: TRBD1; j_call: TRBJ1-5; cdr3_nt: TGTGCCAGTAGCCTGGACAGGGGGTGGGAGCAGCCCCAGCATTTT; cdr3_aa: CASSLDRGWEQPQHF
v_call: TRBV6-1; clone_size: -; d_call: -; j_call: TRBJ2-3; cdr3_nt: TGTGCCAGCATGGGACACGGATCGGGAGATACGCAGTATTTT; cdr3_aa: CASMGHGSGDTQYF
v_call: TRBV15; clone_size: -; d_call: -; j_call: TRBJ2-1; cdr3_nt: TGTGCCACCAGCAGAGATTTGGCGGGGGCGGCCTACAATGAGCAGTTCTTC; cdr3_aa: CATSRDLAGAAYNEQFF
v_call: TRBV27; clone_size: -; d_call: -; j_call: TRBJ1-5; cdr3_nt: TGTGCCATCCACCTCCCGGGACACAGCAATCAGCCCCAGCATTTT; cdr3_aa: CAIHLPGHSNQPQHF
v_call: TRBV4-1; clone_size: once; d_call: -; j_call: TRBJ1-3; cdr3_nt: TGCGCCAGCAGCCAGCAGGGTCGTTTTGGAAACACCATATATTTT; cdr3_aa: CASSQQGRFGNTIYF
v_call: TRBV11-2; clone_size: once; d_call: -; j_call: TRBJ2-3; cdr3_nt: TGTGCCAGCAGCCCGGGGGATGATACGCAGTATTTT; cdr3_aa: CASSPGDDTQYF
v_call: TRBV19; clone_size: once; d_call: -; j_call: TRBJ1-2; cdr3_nt: TGTGCCAGTAGTATCGGACGGGTCTATGGCTACACCTTC; cdr3_aa: CASSIGRVYGYTF
v_call: TRBV6-1; clone_size: -; d_call: TRBD1; j_call: TRBJ1-3; cdr3_nt: TGTGCCAGCAGTTTGACAGGGGGTGGAAACACCATATATTTT; cdr3_aa: CASSLTGGGNTIYF
v_call: TRBV19; clone_size: -; d_call: -; j_call: TRBJ1-5; cdr3_nt: TGTGCCAGTATAGCGCGGCAGGATAGCAATCAGCCCCAGCATTTT; cdr3_aa: CASIARQDSNQPQHF
v_call: TRBV7-2; clone_size: -; d_call: -; j_call: TRBJ2-1; cdr3_nt: TGTGCCAGCAGCTTAGCCGTTGGTGAGCAGTTCTTC; cdr3_aa: CASSLAVGEQFF
v_call: TRBV19; clone_size: few; d_call: -; j_call: TRBJ1-2; cdr3_nt: TGTGCCAGTAGTACCCTCTGGGCGGAGTATGGCTACACCTTC; cdr3_aa: CASSTLWAEYGYTF
v_call: TRBV25-1; clone_size: -; d_call: -; j_call: TRBJ2-2; cdr3_nt: TGTGCCAGCAGTCAGACCCCCGGGGAGCTGTTTTTT; cdr3_aa: CASSQTPGELFF
v_call: TRBV11-2; clone_size: -; d_call: -; j_call: TRBJ2-7; cdr3_nt: TGTGCCAGCAGCTTAAGTGGGGGACGCGAGCAGTACTTC; cdr3_aa: CASSLSGGREQYF
v_call: TRBV5-1; clone_size: -; d_call: -; j_call: TRBJ1-1; cdr3_nt: TGCGCCAGCAGCATTGCGGGCACGAACACTGAAGCTTTCTTT; cdr3_aa: CASSIAGTNTEAFF
v_call: TRBV9; clone_size: -; d_call: -; j_call: TRBJ1-1; cdr3_nt: TGTGCCAGCAGCGTAGAGTCGTGGGGGCGCGGAGCTTTCTTT; cdr3_aa: CASSVESWGRGAFF